This T cell receptor (beta chain) was sequenced in a study of CD8 T cells in Susac syndrome. Germline values: CDR1 MNHEY, CDR2 SMNVEV (reference sequence). This CDR3 is built from 16 residues. J gave up 9 bases and V 2 bases, and 6 bases lay outside the gene matches. Roughly 0.5 to 1 ug RNA was reverse transcribed with random hexamers. One entry per CDR3 protein results from TCRdb running MiXCR on the immunoSEQ multiplex PCR reads. The sample carries 70,000 to 100,000 distinct CDR3 sequences, roughly 96% recorded once. This receptor was identified in a human donor with Susac syndrome. This chain uses TRBV27 with TRBJ1-6, with 11 bases aligning to TRBD1. The source material was CD8+ T cells from PBMCs. In nucleotides, the CDR3 is TGTGCCAGCAGTTTAGCTGGCGGGACAGGGGGTTCACCCCTCCACTTT. This gives the protein CASSLAGGTGGSPLHF.